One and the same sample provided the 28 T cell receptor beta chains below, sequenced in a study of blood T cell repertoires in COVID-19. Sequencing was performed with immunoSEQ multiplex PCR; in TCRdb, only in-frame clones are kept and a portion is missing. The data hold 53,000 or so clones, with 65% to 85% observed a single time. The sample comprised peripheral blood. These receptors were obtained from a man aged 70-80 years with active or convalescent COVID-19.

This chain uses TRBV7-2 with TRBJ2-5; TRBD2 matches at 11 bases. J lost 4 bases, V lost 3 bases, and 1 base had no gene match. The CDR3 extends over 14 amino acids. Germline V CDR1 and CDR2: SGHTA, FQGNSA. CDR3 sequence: CASSFSGRAETQYF. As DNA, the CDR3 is TGTGCCAGCAGCTTTAGCGGGAGGGCAGAGACCCAGTACTTC.

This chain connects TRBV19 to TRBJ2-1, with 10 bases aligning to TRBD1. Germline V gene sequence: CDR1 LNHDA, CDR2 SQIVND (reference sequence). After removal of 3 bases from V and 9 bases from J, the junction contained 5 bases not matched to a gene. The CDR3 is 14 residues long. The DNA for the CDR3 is TGTGCCAGTAGTATGGGACAGGGGCTAGGTGAGCAGTTCTTC. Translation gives CASSMGQGLGEQFF.

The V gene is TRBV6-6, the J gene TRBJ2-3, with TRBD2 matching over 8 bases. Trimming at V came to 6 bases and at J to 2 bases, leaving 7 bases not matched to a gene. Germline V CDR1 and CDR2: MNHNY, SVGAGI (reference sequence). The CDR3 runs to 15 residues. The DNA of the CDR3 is TGTGCCAGCAGCGCCGGGACTAGAAACACAGATACGCAGTATTTT. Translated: CASSAGTRNTDTQYF.

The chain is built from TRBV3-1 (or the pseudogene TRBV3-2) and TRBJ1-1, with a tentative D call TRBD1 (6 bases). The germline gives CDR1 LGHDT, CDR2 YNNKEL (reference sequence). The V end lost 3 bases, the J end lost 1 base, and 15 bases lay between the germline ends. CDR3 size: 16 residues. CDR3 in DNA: TGTGCCAGCAGCCATGCCCCGGACAGCTCGAACACTGAAGCTTTCTTT. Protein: CASSHAPDSSNTEAFF.

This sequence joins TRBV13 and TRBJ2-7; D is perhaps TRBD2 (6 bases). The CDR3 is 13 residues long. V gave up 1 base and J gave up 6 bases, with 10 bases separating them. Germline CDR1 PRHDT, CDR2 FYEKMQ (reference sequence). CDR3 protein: CASSLAGAGEQYF. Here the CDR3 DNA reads TGTGCCAGCAGCTTAGCGGGAGCTGGCGAGCAGTACTTC.

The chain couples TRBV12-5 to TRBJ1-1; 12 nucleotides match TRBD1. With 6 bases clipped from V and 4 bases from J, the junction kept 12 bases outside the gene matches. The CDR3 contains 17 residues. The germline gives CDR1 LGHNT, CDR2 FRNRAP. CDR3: CASGTRDRGRGGTEAFF. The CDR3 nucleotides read TGTGCTAGTGGGACTAGGGACAGGGGGCGCGGAGGCACTGAAGCTTTCTTT.

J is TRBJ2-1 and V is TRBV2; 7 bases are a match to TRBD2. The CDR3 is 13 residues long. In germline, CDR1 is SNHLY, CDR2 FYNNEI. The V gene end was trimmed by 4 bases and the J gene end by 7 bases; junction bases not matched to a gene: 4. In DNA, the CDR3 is TGTGCCAGCAGTGGCCGGCGGGAGAATGAGCAGTTCTTC. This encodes CASSGRRENEQFF.

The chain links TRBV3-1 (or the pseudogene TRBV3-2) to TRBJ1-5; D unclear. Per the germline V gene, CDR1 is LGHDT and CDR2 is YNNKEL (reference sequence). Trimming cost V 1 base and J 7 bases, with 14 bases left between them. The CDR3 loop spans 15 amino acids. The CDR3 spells CASSQAAGNGQPQHF. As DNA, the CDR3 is TGTGCCAGCAGCCAAGCCGCGGGAAATGGGCAGCCCCAGCATTTT.

The CDR3 DNA reads as TGTGCCAGTAGCACGTTGTCGGACACTGAAGCTTTCTTT. This encodes CASSTLSDTEAFF. This chain links TRBV19 with TRBJ1-1, with no clear D. The V end was cut by 6 bases, the J end by 3 bases, with 11 bases between. CDR1 and CDR2 (germline): LNHDA, SQIVND (reference sequence). This CDR3 is 13 amino acids long.

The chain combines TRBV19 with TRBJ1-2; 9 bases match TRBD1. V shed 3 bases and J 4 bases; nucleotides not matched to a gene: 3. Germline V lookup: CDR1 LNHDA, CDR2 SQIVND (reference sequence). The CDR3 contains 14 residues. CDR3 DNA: TGTGCCAGTAGTATGGGGGACAGGGTCTATGGCTACACCTTC. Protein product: CASSMGDRVYGYTF. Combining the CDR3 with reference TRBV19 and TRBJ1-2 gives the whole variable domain DGGITQSPKYLFRKEGQNVTLSCEQNLNHDAMYWYRQDPGQGLRLIYYSQIVNDFQKGDIAEGYSVSREKKESFPLTVTSAQKNPTAFYLCASSMGDRVYGYTFGSGTRLTVV.

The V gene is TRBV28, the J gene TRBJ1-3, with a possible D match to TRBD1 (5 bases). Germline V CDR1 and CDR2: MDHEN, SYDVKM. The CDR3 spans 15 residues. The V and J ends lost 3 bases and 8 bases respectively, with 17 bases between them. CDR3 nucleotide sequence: TGTGCCAGCAGTTTCAAGACATGGGGGAGGGACACCATATATTTT. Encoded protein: CASSFKTWGRDTIYF.

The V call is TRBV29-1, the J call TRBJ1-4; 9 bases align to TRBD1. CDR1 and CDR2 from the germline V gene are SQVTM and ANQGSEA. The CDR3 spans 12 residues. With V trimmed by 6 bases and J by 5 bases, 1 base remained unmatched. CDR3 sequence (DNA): TGCAGCGTAGGGACAGGGAATGAAAAACTGTTTTTT. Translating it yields CSVGTGNEKLFF.

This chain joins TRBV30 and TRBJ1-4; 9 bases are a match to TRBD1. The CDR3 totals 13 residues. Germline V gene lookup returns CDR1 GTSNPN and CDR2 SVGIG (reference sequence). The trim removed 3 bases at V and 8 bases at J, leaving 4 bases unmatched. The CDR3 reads CAWRQGAGEKLFF. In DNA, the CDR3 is TGTGCCTGGAGACAGGGGGCGGGGGAAAAACTGTTTTTT.

The CDR3 DNA sequence: TGTGCCAGTAGTATAGGACAGGGAAACGAGCAGTACTTC. Translated: CASSIGQGNEQYF. The chain has TRBV19 and TRBJ2-7, with 7 bases lining up with TRBD1. The CDR3 runs 13 residues. Germline values: CDR1 LNHDA, CDR2 SQIVND (reference sequence). The V and J ends lost 1 base and 5 bases, in that order; junction bases with no gene match: 2.

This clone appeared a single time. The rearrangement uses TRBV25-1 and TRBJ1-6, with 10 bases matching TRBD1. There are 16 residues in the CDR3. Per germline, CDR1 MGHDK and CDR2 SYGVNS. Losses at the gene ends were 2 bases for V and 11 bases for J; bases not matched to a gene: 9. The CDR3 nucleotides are TGTGCCAGCAGTGAACAAGACAGGGGGCCGAGGGCACCCCTCCACTTT. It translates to CASSEQDRGPRAPLHF.

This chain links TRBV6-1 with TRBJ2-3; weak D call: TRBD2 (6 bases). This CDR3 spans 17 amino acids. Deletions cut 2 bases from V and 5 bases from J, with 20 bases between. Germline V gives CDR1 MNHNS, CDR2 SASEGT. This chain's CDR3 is CASSERVGWRGVDTQYF. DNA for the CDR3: TGTGCCAGCAGTGAACGAGTGGGGTGGAGGGGTGTAGATACGCAGTATTTT.

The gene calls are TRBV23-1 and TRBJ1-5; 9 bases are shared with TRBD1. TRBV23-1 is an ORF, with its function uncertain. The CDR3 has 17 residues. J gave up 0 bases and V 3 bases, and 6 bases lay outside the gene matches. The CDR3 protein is CASSHWDRDYSNQPQHF. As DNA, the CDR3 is TGCGCCAGCAGTCATTGGGACAGGGACTATAGCAATCAGCCCCAGCATTTT.

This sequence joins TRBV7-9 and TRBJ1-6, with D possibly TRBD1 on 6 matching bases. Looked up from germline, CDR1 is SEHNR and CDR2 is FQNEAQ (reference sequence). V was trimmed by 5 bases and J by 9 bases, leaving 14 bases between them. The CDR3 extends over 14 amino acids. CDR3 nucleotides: TGTGCCAGCAGCCCGACAGGAGGAAGTTCACCCCTCCACTTT. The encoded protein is CASSPTGGSSPLHF.

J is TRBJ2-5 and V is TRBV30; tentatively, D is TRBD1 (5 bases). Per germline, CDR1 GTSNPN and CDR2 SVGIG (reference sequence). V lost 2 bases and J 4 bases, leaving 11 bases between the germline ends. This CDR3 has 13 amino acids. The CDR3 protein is CAWSPTGLETQYF. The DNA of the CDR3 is TGTGCCTGGAGTCCTACAGGTTTAGAGACCCAGTACTTC.

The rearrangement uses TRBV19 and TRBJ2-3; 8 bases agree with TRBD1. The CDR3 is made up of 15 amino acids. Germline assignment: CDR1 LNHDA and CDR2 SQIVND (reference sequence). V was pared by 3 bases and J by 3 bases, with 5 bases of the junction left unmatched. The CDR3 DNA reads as TGTGCCAGTAGTATTACAGGGGGTCTGACAGATACGCAGTATTTT. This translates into CASSITGGLTDTQYF.

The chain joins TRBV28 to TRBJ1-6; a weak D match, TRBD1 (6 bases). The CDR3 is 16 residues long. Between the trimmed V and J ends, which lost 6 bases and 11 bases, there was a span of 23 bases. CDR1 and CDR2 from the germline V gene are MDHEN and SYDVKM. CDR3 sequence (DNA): TGTGCCAGCAGATATCGCCGGGACACCCCTTTGACACCCCTCCACTTT. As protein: CASRYRRDTPLTPLHF.

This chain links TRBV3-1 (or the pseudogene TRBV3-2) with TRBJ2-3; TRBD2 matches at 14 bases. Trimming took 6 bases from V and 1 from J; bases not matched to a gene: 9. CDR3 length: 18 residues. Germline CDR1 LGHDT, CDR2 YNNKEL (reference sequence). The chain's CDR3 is CASRGTSGGARRTDTQYF. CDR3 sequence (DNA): TGTGCCAGCAGGGGGACTAGCGGGGGAGCACGCCGCACAGATACGCAGTATTTT.

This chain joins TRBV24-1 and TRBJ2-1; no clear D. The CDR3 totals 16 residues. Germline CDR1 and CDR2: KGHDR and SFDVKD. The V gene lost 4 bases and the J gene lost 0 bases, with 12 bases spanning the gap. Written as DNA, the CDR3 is TGTGCCACCAGTGACCCACCCTCCAGCTCCTACAATGAGCAGTTCTTC. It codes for CATSDPPSSSYNEQFF.

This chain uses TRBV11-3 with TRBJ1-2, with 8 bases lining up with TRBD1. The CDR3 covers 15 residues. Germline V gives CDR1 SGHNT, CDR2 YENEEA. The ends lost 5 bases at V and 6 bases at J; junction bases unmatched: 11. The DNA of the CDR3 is TGTGCCAGCAGCCCCGCCCCGGACAGGGTCGATGGCTACACCTTC. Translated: CASSPAPDRVDGYTF.

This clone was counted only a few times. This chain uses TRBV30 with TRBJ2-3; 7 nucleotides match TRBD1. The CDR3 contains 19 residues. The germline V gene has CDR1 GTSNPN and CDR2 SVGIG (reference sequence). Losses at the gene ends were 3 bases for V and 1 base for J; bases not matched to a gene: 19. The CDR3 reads CAWRRGTAKSRFGTDTQYF. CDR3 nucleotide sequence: TGTGCCTGGAGGAGGGGGACAGCAAAGTCCCGGTTCGGCACAGATACGCAGTATTTT.

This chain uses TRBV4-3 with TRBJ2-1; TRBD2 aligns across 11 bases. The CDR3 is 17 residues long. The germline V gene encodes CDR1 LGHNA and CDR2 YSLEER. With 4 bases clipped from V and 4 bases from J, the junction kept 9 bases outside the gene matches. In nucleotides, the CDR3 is TGCGCCAGCAGCCCCCTAGCGGGGGGACCCGAGTACAATGAGCAGTTCTTC. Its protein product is CASSPLAGGPEYNEQFF.

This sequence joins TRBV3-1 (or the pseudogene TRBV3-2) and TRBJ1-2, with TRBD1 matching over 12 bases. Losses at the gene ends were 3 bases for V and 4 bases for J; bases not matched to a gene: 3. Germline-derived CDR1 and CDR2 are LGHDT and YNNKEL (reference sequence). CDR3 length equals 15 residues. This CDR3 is CASSHRDRGPYGYTF. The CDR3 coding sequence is TGTGCCAGCAGCCACCGGGACAGGGGGCCCTATGGCTACACCTTC.

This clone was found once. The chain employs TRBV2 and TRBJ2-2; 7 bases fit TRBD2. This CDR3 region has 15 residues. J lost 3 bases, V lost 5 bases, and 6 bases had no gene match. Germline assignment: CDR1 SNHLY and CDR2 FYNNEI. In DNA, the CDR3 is TGTGCCAGCAGTCGGGGGGAGGGCGACACCGGGGAGCTGTTTTTT. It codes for CASSRGEGDTGELFF.